This TCR beta chain is from a study of CD8 T cells in ankylosing spondylitis. This clonotype came up many times. Its antigen is undetermined. TCRdb reprocessed the 5' RACE reads with MiXCR, giving one entry per CDR3 protein. The repertoire holds roughly 490,000 distinct CDR3 sequences, with about 5% as singletons. Whole-study findings and limits: Earlier work had already found some motif variants in reactive arthritis synovial fluid and blood. A motif in TCR beta, a set of under ten highly homologous variants, appeared characteristic of ankylosing spondylitis blood.

Trimming took off 3 bases at V and 0 bases at J, with 8 bases between the two ends. CDR3 length: 14 residues. This rearrangement joins TRBV12-3 or TRBV12-4 to TRBJ1-1; the D is unclear. The material sequenced was blood, either unsorted or a sorted T cell fraction (not recorded which). This receptor was taken from a male donor with ankylosing spondylitis. CDR3 coding DNA: TGTGCCAGCAGTTTTCAGTTCATGAACACTGAAGCTTTCTTT. It is translated as CASSFQFMNTEAFF.